A single sample is the source of the 6 T cell receptor beta chains below, sequenced in a study of cytomegalovirus exposure and HLA in healthy donors. The study ran its PCR with 60 Vbeta and 13 Jbeta primers. The repertoire was sequenced with immunoSEQ multiplex PCR; TCRdb's copy has only in-frame clones and lacks some. The sample shows 110,000 to 150,000 clones, roughly three quarters of them seen only once. Sequencing used PBMCs. Receptor source: a woman in her 40s in good health and CMV-seronegative.

The V call is TRBV27, the J call TRBJ1-1; D gene unclear. The V end lost 3 bases, the J end lost 4 bases, and 9 bases lay between the germline ends. The CDR3 is made up of 13 amino acids. From germline, CDR1 is MNHEY and CDR2 SMNVEV (reference sequence). CDR3 DNA sequence: TGTGCCAGCAGTTTGATAGTTAGCACTGAAGCTTTCTTT. This sequence encodes CASSLIVSTEAFF.

The chain is built from TRBV7-2 and TRBJ1-1; 9 nucleotides align to TRBD1. CDR3 size: 12 residues. V lost 2 bases, J lost 11 bases, and 3 bases stayed unmatched. Germline V CDR1 and CDR2: SGHTA, FQGNSA. The DNA of the CDR3 is TGTGCCAGCAGCTTAAACGGACAGGGGGCTTTCTTT. Amino acid sequence: CASSLNGQGAFF.

The chain joins TRBV23-1 to TRBJ1-2, with a weak D call TRBD1 (6 bases). TRBV23-1 is an ORF, with its function uncertain. The CDR3 extends over 17 amino acids. Trimming took 5 bases from V and 1 from J, leaving 20 bases between them. The CDR3: CASSNRDTDRINYGYTF. The CDR3 DNA follows: TGCGCCAGCAGTAACCGGGACACCGACAGAATTAACTATGGCTACACCTTC.

The gene calls are TRBV14 and TRBJ1-1, with 7 bases matching TRBD1. V lost 3 bases and J lost 0; bases outside the gene matches: 7. This CDR3 is 16 amino acids long. Germline loops: CDR1 SGHDN, CDR2 FVKESK. CDR3 sequence reads: CASSHRQGGMNTEAFF. The DNA of the CDR3 is TGTGCCAGCAGCCATAGACAGGGAGGCATGAACACTGAAGCTTTCTTT.

The chain couples TRBV6-5 to TRBJ1-1; weak D call: TRBD1 (6 bases). V shed 2 bases and J shed 0 bases, with 7 bases lying between them. This CDR3 region has 14 residues. The germline V gene encodes CDR1 MNHEY and CDR2 SVGAGI. DNA for the CDR3: TGTGCCAGCAGTTACGGACAGATGAACACTGAAGCTTTCTTT. Its protein product is CASSYGQMNTEAFF.

The CDR3 protein is CASSFPRGNYGYTF. In DNA, the CDR3 is TGTGCCAGCAGCTTCCCCAGGGGGAACTATGGCTACACCTTC. The chain employs TRBV11-2 and TRBJ1-2; 7 positions match TRBD1. This CDR3 comprises 14 residues. Unmatched junction bases numbered 3, after V lost 3 bases and J lost 2 bases. Germline CDR1 is SGHAT and CDR2 is FQNNGV.